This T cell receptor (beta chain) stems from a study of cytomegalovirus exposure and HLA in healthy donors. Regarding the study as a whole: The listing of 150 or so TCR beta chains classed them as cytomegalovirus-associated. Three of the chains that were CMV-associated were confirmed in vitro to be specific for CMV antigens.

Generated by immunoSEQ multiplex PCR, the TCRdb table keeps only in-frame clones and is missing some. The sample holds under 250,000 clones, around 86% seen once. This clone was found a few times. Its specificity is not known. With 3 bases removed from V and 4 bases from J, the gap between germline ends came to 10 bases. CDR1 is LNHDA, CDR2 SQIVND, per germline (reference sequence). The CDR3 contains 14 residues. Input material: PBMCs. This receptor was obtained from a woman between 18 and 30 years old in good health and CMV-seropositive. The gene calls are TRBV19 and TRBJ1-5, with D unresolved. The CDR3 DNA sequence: TGTGCCAGTAGTATCAGTCCGTTAAATCAGCCCCAGCATTTT. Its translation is CASSISPLNQPQHF.